This T cell receptor (beta chain) was documented in a study of read filtering for tumor transcriptome and immune sequencing. Study in general: Mean patient age was roughly 66 years, range roughly 40 to 85; around 16 male, over twelve female.

Note on this clonotype: This sequence is one base from a far larger clone and is likely a read error.

Molecular barcoded adaptors covering alpha/delta and beta/gamma chains were used on roughly 400 ng RNA. TCRdb called the reads again in MiXCR, with one record for every CDR3 protein. The sample lists some 6,100 distinct CDR3 sequences; 23% were seen once. The CDR3 has 11 residues. The ends were cut back, 4 bases at V and 13 bases at J, with 11 bases in the middle. The V gene's germline CDR1 is SGHTA and CDR2 FQGTGA. V is TRBV7-3 and J is TRBJ2-1; no firm D call. The receptor's source is a donor at least 40 years old with multiple myeloma. Material for sequencing was a population of CD138-negative cells sorted from bone marrow. CDR3 loop: CASSSQETQFF. The CDR3 nucleotides read TGTGCCAGCAGCTCCCAAGAGACCCAGTTCTTC.